A single sample gave rise to the 29 T cell receptor beta chains below, sequenced in a study of blood T cell repertoires in COVID-19. Profiling relied on immunoSEQ multiplex PCR, and the TCRdb table lists in-frame clones only, not all of them. The table includes under 250,000 clones, about 83% detected once. The sample taken for sequencing was peripheral blood. Receptor source: a man aged 25 to 40 who had recovered from COVID-19.

V gene TRBV6-5 combines with J gene TRBJ2-7; no definite D call. Between the trimmed V and J ends, which lost 7 bases and 6 bases, there was a span of 10 bases. The CDR3 consists of 11 residues. Per germline, CDR1 MNHEY and CDR2 SVGAGI. This CDR3 reads CASTTSGEQYF. CDR3 nucleotide sequence: TGTGCCAGCACGACCTCGGGCGAGCAGTACTTC.

V is TRBV2 and J is TRBJ2-7; TRBD2 agrees at 8 bases. V gave up 7 bases and J gave up 4 bases; unmatched junction bases: 12. CDR3 size: 15 residues. Germline V CDR1 and CDR2: SNHLY, FYNNEI. CDR3 loop: CASKQEGGGTYEQYF. Written as DNA, the CDR3 is TGTGCCAGCAAACAGGAGGGCGGGGGGACATACGAGCAGTACTTC.

This chain uses TRBV3-1 (or the pseudogene TRBV3-2) with TRBJ2-7; 10 nucleotides match TRBD1. CDR1 is LGHDT and CDR2 is YNNKEL in the germline V gene (reference sequence). This CDR3 spans 14 amino acids. V lost 4 bases, J lost 5 bases, and 5 bases stayed unmatched. CDR3 DNA: TGTGCCAGCAGCCCCCGGGACAGGGGCAACGAGCAGTACGTC. Protein: CASSPRDRGNEQYV.

The rearrangement uses TRBV4-2 and TRBJ1-2; the match to TRBD1 covers 8 bases. The V gene end was trimmed by 0 bases and the J gene end by 0 bases; junction bases not matched to a gene: 0. Germline V lookup: CDR1 LGHNA, CDR2 YNFKEQ. This CDR3 comprises 15 residues. The CDR3 bases are TGTGCCAGCAGCCAAGAGGGACAGGCTAACTATGGCTACACCTTC. This sequence encodes CASSQEGQANYGYTF.

This chain uses TRBV5-1 with TRBJ2-1; D is unclear. Trimming cost V 5 bases and J 4 bases, with 7 bases left between them. The CDR3 extends over 12 amino acids. CDR1 SGHRS and CDR2 YFSETQ come from the germline V gene. The chain's CDR3 is CASRVEYNEQFF. Written as DNA, the CDR3 is TGCGCCAGCAGGGTAGAATACAATGAGCAGTTCTTC.

In this sample, this clone turned up a few times. V usage is TRBV18 and J usage is TRBJ1-5; weak D call: TRBD1 (5 bases). The germline V gene has CDR1 KGHSH and CDR2 LQKENI. CDR3 size: 14 residues. V was pared by 2 bases and J by 5 bases, with 10 bases between. The chain's CDR3 is CASSPDSSDQPQHF. The CDR3 coding sequence is TGTGCCAGCTCACCAGACAGTTCAGATCAGCCCCAGCATTTT. The full variable domain, in which reference TRBV18 and TRBJ1-5 provide the parts outside the CDR3, is NAGVMQNPRHLVRRRGQEARLRCSPMKGHSHVYWYRQLPEEGLKFMVYLQKENIIDESGMPKERFSAEFPKEGPSILRIQQVVRGDSAAYFCASSPDSSDQPQHFGDGTRLSIL.

This clone was seen repeatedly, ten times or more. Other nucleotide sequences from this sample produce the same CDR3. This CDR3 is CASSLGAGIQETQYF. The CDR3, as DNA: TGTGCCAGCAGCTTAGGGGCAGGAATCCAAGAGACCCAGTACTTC. The chain employs TRBV7-9 and TRBJ2-5, with D unresolved. Germline V gene lookup returns CDR1 SEHNR and CDR2 FQNEAQ (reference sequence). Trimming cost V 1 base and J 1 base, with 10 bases left between them. The CDR3 is made up of 15 amino acids. The entire variable domain, with the rest obtained from reference TRBV7-9 and TRBJ2-5, is as follows: DTGVSQNPRHKITKRGQNVTFRCDPISEHNRLYWYRQTLGQGPEFLTYFQNEAQLEKSRLLSDRFSAERPKGSFSTLEIQRTEQGDSAMYLCASSLGAGIQETQYFGPGTRLLVL.

This rearrangement joins TRBV29-1 to TRBJ2-7; tentative D call: TRBD2 (5 bases). Germline CDR1 and CDR2: SQVTM and ANQGSEA. V lost 5 bases and J 6 bases, leaving 14 bases between the germline ends. This CDR3 is built from 12 residues. In DNA, the CDR3 is TGCAGCGTTTGGAGGTATTCGGGCGAGCAGTACTTC. It encodes CSVWRYSGEQYF.

This chain joins TRBV9 and TRBJ1-1; TRBD1 agrees at 9 bases. The junction had 6 bases not matched to a gene; V was cut back by 2 bases and J by 1 base. The germline CDR1 and CDR2 sequences are SGDLS and YYNGEE. The CDR3 runs to 16 residues. The CDR3 DNA is TGTGCCAGCAGCGTCCCCCAGGACAGGGGGAACACTGAAGCTTTCTTT. It translates to CASSVPQDRGNTEAFF. Variable domain in full (rest from reference TRBV9 and TRBJ1-1): DSGVTQTPKHLITATGQRVTLRCSPRSGDLSVYWYQQSLDQGLQFLIQYYNGEERAKGNILERFSAQQFPDLHSELNLSSLELGDSALYFCASSVPQDRGNTEAFFGQGTRLTVV.

This clone has only one observation. The chain has TRBV7-9 and TRBJ2-7; maybe TRBD1 (6 bases). The length of the CDR3 is 13 residues. V dropped 4 bases and J dropped 5 bases, with 12 bases sitting between them. Germline CDR1 SEHNR, CDR2 FQNEAQ (reference sequence). CDR3: CASSSQGTHEQYF. The CDR3 coding sequence is TGTGCCAGCAGCTCCCAGGGGACCCACGAGCAGTACTTC.

The chain recombines TRBV5-8 with TRBJ2-3, with TRBD2 matching over 8 bases. Germline V gene sequence: CDR1 SGHTS, CDR2 YDEGEE. The length of the CDR3 is 15 residues. The trim removed 2 bases at V and 4 bases at J, leaving 6 bases unmatched. CDR3 amino acids: CASSFYQRGSDTQYF. The CDR3 DNA reads TGTGCCAGCAGCTTTTATCAGCGGGGGTCAGATACGCAGTATTTT.

The chain's CDR3 is CASSSSSSHEQYF. As DNA, the CDR3 is TGTGCCAGCAGTTCATCCAGTTCCCACGAGCAGTACTTC. The rearrangement links TRBV12-3 or TRBV12-4 to TRBJ2-7; no reliable D call. Trimming removed 4 bases at V and 5 bases at J, with 12 bases between. This CDR3 region has 13 residues.

The gene calls are TRBV5-1 and TRBJ1-2; unclear D gene. V was shortened by 0 bases and J by 8 bases, with 14 bases between the two germline ends. This CDR3 has 14 amino acids. Germline CDR1 and CDR2: SGHRS and YFSETQ. The CDR3 loop reads CASSLGAGLGGYTF. The CDR3 DNA reads as TGCGCCAGCAGCTTGGGAGCGGGTCTTGGGGGCTACACCTTC.

In its sample, this clone was seen a few times. The chain has TRBV10-3 and TRBJ1-6; D gene unclear. The germline gives CDR1 ENHRY, CDR2 SYGVKD. V lost 6 bases and J lost 8, with 11 bases in between. There are 13 residues in the CDR3. The CDR3 DNA reads as TGTGCCATCAGCGTCAGTTTCGATTCACCCCTCCACTTT. Encoded protein: CAISVSFDSPLHF.

The table lists this clone with a few counts. V gene TRBV29-1 combines with J gene TRBJ1-1, with unresolved D. Germline values: CDR1 SQVTM, CDR2 ANQGSEA. The CDR3 is made up of 11 amino acids. Trimming left V 4 bases short and J 1 base short, with 4 bases between. CDR3 nucleotides: TGCAGCGTTGGGCAGAACACTGAAGCTTTCTTT. It translates to CSVGQNTEAFF.

The V gene is TRBV19, the J gene TRBJ1-4; TRBD1 matches 7 bases. V was clipped by 5 bases and J by 7 bases; unmatched bases: 13. The CDR3 consists of 16 residues. Germline assignment: CDR1 LNHDA and CDR2 SQIVND (reference sequence). CDR3 loop: CASSPQRQGRGEKLFF. CDR3 nucleotides: TGTGCCAGTAGTCCTCAAAGACAGGGTCGAGGTGAAAAACTGTTTTTT.

The chain has TRBV7-9 and TRBJ1-1; 9 bases are a match to TRBD1. The V gene's germline CDR1 is SEHNR and CDR2 FQNEAQ (reference sequence). The CDR3 has 13 amino acids. The V and J ends lost 8 bases and 5 bases, in that order; junction bases with no gene match: 6. CDR3 in DNA: TGTGCCAGCGTAGACAGGGGGACGACTGAAGCTTTCTTT. Its protein is CASVDRGTTEAFF.

The chain is built from TRBV18 and TRBJ1-2, with no clear D. The CDR3 covers 13 residues. CDR1 KGHSH and CDR2 LQKENI come from the germline V gene. Trimming stripped 0 bases from V and 6 bases from J, with 8 bases between. The CDR3 here is CASSPPHRDGYTF. CDR3 nucleotides: TGTGCCAGCTCACCACCCCACCGGGATGGCTACACCTTC. The complete variable domain, with remaining parts taken from reference TRBV18 and TRBJ1-2, reads NAGVMQNPRHLVRRRGQEARLRCSPMKGHSHVYWYRQLPEEGLKFMVYLQKENIIDESGMPKERFSAEFPKEGPSILRIQQVVRGDSAAYFCASSPPHRDGYTFGSGTRLTVV.

The rearrangement joins TRBV7-2 to TRBJ1-2; weak D call: TRBD1 (5 bases). CDR1 is SGHTA and CDR2 is FQGNSA in the germline V gene. There are 14 residues in the CDR3. V shed 5 bases and J shed 5 bases, with 15 bases lying between them. The CDR3: CASSLAQGLYGYTF. CDR3 sequence (DNA): TGTGCCAGCAGCCTTGCTCAGGGCTTATATGGCTACACCTTC.

The chain links TRBV2 to TRBJ2-1; D is possibly TRBD2 (6 bases). CDR3 length: 12 amino acids. Trimming removed 8 bases at V and 7 bases at J, with 12 bases between. Germline CDR1 is SNHLY and CDR2 is FYNNEI. The CDR3 reads CASAARGNEQFF. The CDR3, as DNA: TGTGCCAGCGCCGCCCGGGGGAATGAGCAGTTCTTC.

The genes are TRBV6-5 and TRBJ1-4, with D perhaps TRBD1 (5 bases). Deletions cut 8 bases from V and 0 bases from J, with 10 bases between. This CDR3 contains 14 residues. In germline, CDR1 is MNHEY, CDR2 SVGAGI. The chain's CDR3 is CASGATATNEKLFF. As DNA, the CDR3 is TGTGCCAGCGGGGCGACAGCAACTAATGAAAAACTGTTTTTT.

This chain joins TRBV12-3 or TRBV12-4 and TRBJ2-7, with a possible D match to TRBD1 (5 bases). CDR3 length: 12 amino acids. V lost 6 bases, J lost 3 bases, and 9 bases lay in between. CDR3 bases: TGTGCCAGCAGCATCACAGGCTACGAGCAGTACTTC. It codes for CASSITGYEQYF.

This rearrangement joins TRBV5-6 to TRBJ2-2; D perhaps matches TRBD2 (6 bases). The CDR3 sequence is 14 residues long. Per germline, CDR1 SGHDT and CDR2 YYEEEE. V was pared by 4 bases and J by 6 bases, with 13 bases between. In DNA, the CDR3 is TGTGCCAGCAGCCAGAGGAGGGAAGCCGGGGAGCTGTTTTTT. It encodes CASSQRREAGELFF.

V is TRBV9 and J is TRBJ2-3; TRBD2 might be the D (6 bases). Looked up from germline, CDR1 is SGDLS and CDR2 is YYNGEE. V lost 4 bases and J lost 2, with 14 bases in between. The length of the CDR3 is 15 residues. CDR3 region: CASSPPGTYTDTQYF. The CDR3 DNA reads TGTGCCAGCAGCCCCCCCGGGACTTACACAGATACGCAGTATTTT.

This chain connects TRBV28 to TRBJ2-2; no clear D. The CDR3 covers 15 residues. V was cut by 7 bases and J by 3 bases, with 15 bases left in between. Germline V CDR1 and CDR2: MDHEN, SYDVKM. Here the CDR3 reads CASTRSQTHTGELFF. The CDR3 DNA follows: TGTGCCAGCACTCGATCCCAGACTCACACCGGGGAGCTGTTTTTT.

CDR3 loop: CASSTEEDRGVTEAFF. DNA for the CDR3: TGTGCCAGCAGCACGGAAGAAGACAGGGGAGTGACTGAAGCTTTCTTT. The rearrangement joins TRBV7-9 to TRBJ1-1, with 8 bases identical to TRBD1. Germline loops: CDR1 SEHNR, CDR2 FQNEAQ (reference sequence). The CDR3 runs 16 residues. V shed 5 bases, J shed 5 bases, and the junction held 13 bases outside the gene matches.

This chain links TRBV6-6 with TRBJ2-5, with a tentative D call TRBD2 (7 bases). The CDR3 is 18 amino acids. V lost 5 bases, J lost 2 bases, and 24 bases lay in between. The germline V gene has CDR1 MNHNY and CDR2 SVGAGI (reference sequence). CDR3 protein: CASSPQEGGGPTQETQYF. Here the CDR3 DNA reads TGTGCCAGCAGTCCACAGGAGGGCGGGGGCCCGACACAAGAGACCCAGTACTTC.

The rearrangement joins TRBV6-5 to TRBJ1-3; D is ambiguous. The CDR3 has 16 residues. V lost 0 bases and J lost 1, with 10 bases in between. Germline values: CDR1 MNHEY, CDR2 SVGAGI. This chain's CDR3 is CASSYSAGGSGNTIYF. CDR3 DNA: TGTGCCAGCAGTTACTCGGCGGGCGGGTCTGGAAACACCATATATTTT.

The gene calls are TRBV11-2 and TRBJ1-6; the D gene is possibly TRBD1 (5 bases). Germline V lookup: CDR1 SGHAT, CDR2 FQNNGV. The CDR3 spans 14 residues. Trimming cost V 1 base and J 9 bases, with 10 bases left between them. The CDR3 region has the DNA TGTGCCAGCAGCTTAGGACCGCAGGGTTCACCCCTCCACTTT. It yields the protein CASSLGPQGSPLHF.